This is a list of T cell receptor beta chains from one sample in a study of T cells in Graves' hyperthyroidism and ophthalmopathy. TCRdb reprocessed the multiplex PCR reads via MiXCR and lists one record per CDR3 protein. The data contain about 360,000 distinct CDR3 sequences, 13% of them singletons. The sequencing input was blood. These receptors were taken from a woman younger than 35 with Graves' hyperthyroidism. The conserved cysteine and the conserved F or W are not part of the CDR3 here. The order of the fields is D gene, V gene, CDR3 protein. The D gene is left open where the match is weak.

TRBD2 TRBV7-2 ASSAPGLATEQY
TRBD1 TRBV7-3 ASSPNNRGTGELF
- TRBV25-1 ASRGALNTEAF
- TRBV2 ASTSTHTEAF
TRBD2 TRBV29-1 SAQTSGSTDTQY
- TRBV7-2 ASSPQGRRAF
- TRBV6-2/TRBV6-3 ASSRTTGGSAKLF
- TRBV3-1 ASSQQYLRGERGANEQF
TRBD1 TRBV10-3 ASLDRAGQPQH
- TRBV28 ASRTPGAGITEAF
TRBD1 TRBV7-9 ASSPGTGIHEQY
TRBD1 TRBV12-3/TRBV12-4 ASSLSRTGDGYT
- TRBV7-3 ASSLGGNSFYGYT
TRBD2 TRBV6-2/TRBV6-3 ASATGGPLVNEQF
- TRBV2 ASRTRDDEQF
TRBD1 TRBV24-1 ATSDFHGTGEPYGYT
TRBD1 TRBV30 AWSGQGGRQPQH
- TRBV28 ASSSTPNYEQY
- TRBV20-1 SASGLAFPYEQY
- TRBV2 ASSDRAGQETQY
- TRBV20-1 SARKGAGSNQPQH
TRBD2 TRBV20-1 SASFLAGGPRRGNEQF
TRBD2 TRBV5-1 ASSSDLRTSDHEQF
TRBD2 TRBV28 ASSMQRGIYEQY
- TRBV19 ASTTYFWSNTEAF
- TRBV2 ASLVGSYTEAF
- TRBV7-8 ASSPRDRPWGDGTQY
- TRBV5-5 ASSLSGAGVIYGYT
TRBD2 TRBV4-2 ASSHHLSGASYEQY
- TRBV5-1 ASSLLGGLNTEAF
- TRBV5-6 ASSSMGRYTEAF
- TRBV7-9 ASSLHGIDIQY
- TRBV12-3/TRBV12-4 ASPTNLARGTDTQY
- TRBV5-5 ASSFKGSYGYT
- TRBV11-3 ASSLGTRTQETQY
- TRBV7-2 ASSLHQGVEQY
- TRBV19 ASSKGPPRGEQY
- TRBV4-1 ASSQVPQASNTGELF
- TRBV4-1 ASSRSGVEADTQY
- TRBV6-1 ASTGLGNYGYT
- TRBV11-1 VSSISGVGSDEQY
TRBD1 TRBV19 ASSNRQGATDTQY
TRBD2 TRBV27 ASSPRLAASTDTQY
- TRBV6-2/TRBV6-3 ASSRPVIEPQH
TRBD2 TRBV3-1 ASSQGRTSGGAKNIQY
- TRBV7-9 ASSLGSEETQY
- TRBV27 ASSLSGNQPQH
- TRBV11-2 ASSPSSEETQY
- TRBV3-1 ASSHAGTSEAF
- TRBV4-2 ASSWDEGSRETQY
TRBD2 TRBV20-1 SASRLADLSYEQY
- TRBV28 ASSVKQPQH
- TRBV19 ASSPRDGVNTEAF
TRBD2 TRBV28 ASSFGTSGRQETQY
- TRBV19 ASSIYDEQY